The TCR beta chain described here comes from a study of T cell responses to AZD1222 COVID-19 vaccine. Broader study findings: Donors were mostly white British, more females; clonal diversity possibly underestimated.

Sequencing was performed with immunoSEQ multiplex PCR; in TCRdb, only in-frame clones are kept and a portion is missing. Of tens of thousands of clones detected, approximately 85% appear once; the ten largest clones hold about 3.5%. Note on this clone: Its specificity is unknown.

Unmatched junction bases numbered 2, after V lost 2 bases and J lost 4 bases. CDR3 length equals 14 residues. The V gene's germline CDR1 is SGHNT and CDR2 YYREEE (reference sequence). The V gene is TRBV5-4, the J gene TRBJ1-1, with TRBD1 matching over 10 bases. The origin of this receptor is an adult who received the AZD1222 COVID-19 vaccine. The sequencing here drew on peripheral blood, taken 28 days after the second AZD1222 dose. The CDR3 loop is CASSFRQGATEAFF. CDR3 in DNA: TGTGCCAGCAGCTTCCGACAGGGGGCCACTGAAGCTTTCTTT.